The present T cell receptor (beta chain) was sequenced within a study of molecular identifiers for immune sequencing clone quantification. TCRdb called the PCR reads again in MiXCR, with one record for every CDR3 protein. The table lists 65,000 to 70,000 distinct CDR3 sequences, 15% to 20% of them singletons. This clonotype has a count of ten or more. Sorting was used to obtain naive CD8 T cells (CD8+CD4-CCR7+CD45RA+). Per germline, CDR1 MNHEY and CDR2 SVGEGT. Germline trimming cut 4 bases from V and 1 base from J; bases unmatched to any gene: 5. This CDR3 spans 16 amino acids. Sequenced: naive CD8+ T cells from blood, with Jurkat cell RNA spiked in. Stated subset: FACS-sorted CD8+CD4-CCR7+CD45RA+ naive T cells. This clonotype was obtained from a human donor in good health. Some libraries in this study had Jurkat cell RNA spiked in. The chain recombines TRBV6-2 or TRBV6-3 with TRBJ2-1, with 9 positions matching TRBD2. The CDR3 nucleotides read TGTGCCAGCAGTTTCTCTCTAGCGGGGTCCTACAATGAGCAGTTCTTC. This gives the protein CASSFSLAGSYNEQFF.